The clone carrying this TCR beta chain was seen more than once but under ten times. TCRdb's table, derived via immunoSEQ multiplex PCR, lists solely in-frame clones and lacks some. The sample lists approximately 320,000 clones; roughly 87% were seen once. The data were taken from a study of blood T cell repertoires in COVID-19. Study in general: There were acute and convalescent COVID-19 samples, and they came from the United States, Italy and Spain. T cells, B-cell-depleted T cells, or PBMCs supplied cDNA or gDNA.

After removal of 1 base from V and 5 bases from J, the junction contained 7 bases not matched to a gene. The CDR3 spans 15 residues. CDR1 SEHNR and CDR2 FQNEAQ come from the germline V gene (reference sequence). The sequenced sample was PBMCs or T cells enriched from blood (not recorded which). The receptor was derived from a woman younger than 35 who had recovered from COVID-19. This chain joins TRBV7-9 and TRBJ2-7, with 8 bases lining up with TRBD1. DNA of the CDR3: TGTGCCAGCAGCTTAGGGTGGACAGGGCAAAACGAGCAGTACTTC. This codes for CASSLGWTGQNEQYF.